This T cell receptor (beta chain) was retrieved from a study of CD8 T cells in ankylosing spondylitis (dated 2017 in TCRdb). In terms of the full investigation: The study set out to find disease-linked TCR variants by profiling T cell receptor beta repertoires in ankylosing spondylitis patients and healthy donors. Peripheral blood was sampled, and synovial fluid was additionally collected from ankylosing spondylitis patients. The whole study cohort included about a hundred healthy donors and 20 to 30 ankylosing spondylitis patients.

As for this clonotype: Its specific antigen is unknown. Nothing much larger sits one base from this clone, and base qualities are not available.

Looking up the germline V gene yields CDR1 LGHNA and CDR2 YSLEER. The CDR3 numbers 15 residues from cysteine through phenylalanine. Of the read, only the CDR3 DNA is kept; its 45 bases are in frame from base 1. From V the trimming removes 3 bases and from J it removes 5 bases, while the gene matches leave 1 base of the junction unaccounted for. Sequencing was carried out with an Illumina HiSeq 2500. Quantitative 5'-RACE with molecular barcodes was used to prepare TCR beta libraries. For the original study's pipeline: To identify disease-linked TCR variants, a new computational method was used, one built on a probabilistic model of VDJ rearrangement. TCRdb redid the processing of the public reads, applying fastp at Q25 and MiXCR, and retained in-frame beta chains. Each CDR3 protein gets just one entry, which takes the most common genes and DNA from the rows behind it. None of the V and J calls come from the authors' own analysis; TCRdb made them. This sample is represented by roughly 180,000 distinct CDR3 sequences; just over 9.5% of them were singletons. The top ten clonotypes cover less than 15% of the sample.

Overall study outcomes, separate from this receptor: In peripheral blood, the disease-linked clones were found at relatively low frequencies and had a CD8+ phenotype. Some of the motif variants had been reported before in the synovial fluid and blood of reactive arthritis patients, a finding that suggests common disease-initiation mechanisms. The disease-linked clones were reported as significantly enriched in matched synovial fluid samples from ankylosing spondylitis patients. Blood from ankylosing spondylitis patients appeared to be characterized by a TCR beta motif composed of eight highly homologous amino acid variants.

The sequencing input was blood, either unsorted or a sorted T cell fraction (not recorded which). The TCR sequence derives from a female donor with ankylosing spondylitis or in good health (not recorded which). This chain is built from TRBV4-3 and TRBJ2-5; 15 central nucleotides agree with TRBD2. The CDR3 here reads CASSHGTSGRETQYF. The DNA sequence is as follows: TGCGCCAGCAGCCATGGGACTAGCGGGAGGGAGACCCAGTACTTC.